This entry is about one T cell receptor beta chain. This entry belongs to a study of blood T cell repertoires in COVID-19. Study-level background: Sites in the United States, Italy and Spain provided acute and convalescent COVID-19 samples. The analysed material was cDNA or gDNA that came from T cells, B-cell-depleted T cells, or PBMCs.

Germline V CDR1 and CDR2: SGHRS, YFSETQ. The germline V and J ends were trimmed by 4 bases and 1 base, with 15 bases remaining between them. The CDR3 covers 15 residues. Per the original methods: Reference gene primer amplification gave estimated nucleated cell counts. The repertoire was sequenced with immunoSEQ multiplex PCR; TCRdb's copy has only in-frame clones and lacks some. Clone size and the V and J calls come from that table; the DNA yielded D and trimming. Of a few hundred thousand clones listed, around 83% are singletons. The clonotype was recovered from a woman in her thirties or forties who had recovered from COVID-19. J is TRBJ2-7 and V is TRBV5-1; TRBD1 is a possible D gene (7 bases). Specimen: peripheral blood. Here the CDR3 DNA reads TGCGCCAGCAGCACCGGGGGACAGAGGTCCTACGAGCAGTACTTC. This codes for CASSTGGQRSYEQYF.